The entry below describes one TCR beta chain. These data are taken from a study of control samples from healthy donors and cancer patients. Generated by immunoSEQ multiplex PCR, the TCRdb table keeps only in-frame clones and is missing some. The table has some 140,000 clones, roughly 89% seen once; the top ten hold roughly 12%. CDR1 is SGHRS, CDR2 YFSETQ, per germline. With 4 bases clipped from V and 5 bases from J, the junction kept 11 bases outside the gene matches. The CDR3 runs 17 residues. The chain joins TRBV5-1 to TRBJ2-3; 12 nucleotides match TRBD2. The receptor's source is a man aged 30 to 45 in good health. Specimen: blood. The chain's CDR3 is CASSPAFGLAGIDTQYF. CDR3 coding DNA: TGCGCCAGCAGCCCGGCGTTTGGACTAGCGGGAATAGATACGCAGTATTTT.